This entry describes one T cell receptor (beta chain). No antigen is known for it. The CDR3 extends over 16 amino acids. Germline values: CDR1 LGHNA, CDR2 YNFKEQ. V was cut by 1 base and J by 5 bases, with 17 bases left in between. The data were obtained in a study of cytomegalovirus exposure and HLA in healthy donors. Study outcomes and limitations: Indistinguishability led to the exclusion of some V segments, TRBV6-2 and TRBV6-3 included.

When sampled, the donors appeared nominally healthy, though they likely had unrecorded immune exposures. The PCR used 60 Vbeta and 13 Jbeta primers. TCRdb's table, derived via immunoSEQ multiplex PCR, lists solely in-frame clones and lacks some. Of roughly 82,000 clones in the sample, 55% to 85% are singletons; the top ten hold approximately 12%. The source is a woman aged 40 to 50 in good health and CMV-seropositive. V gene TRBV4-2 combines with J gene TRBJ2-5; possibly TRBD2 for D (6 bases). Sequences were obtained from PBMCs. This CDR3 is CASSQGISGVGETQYF. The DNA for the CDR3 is TGTGCCAGCAGCCAAGGAATTTCGGGGGTAGGGGAGACCCAGTACTTC.